Reported below is one T cell receptor beta chain. This specimen comes from a study of cytomegalovirus exposure and HLA in healthy donors. The junction had 6 bases not matched to a gene; V was cut back by 5 bases and J by 0 bases. Germline lookup yields CDR1 SGHTA and CDR2 FQGNSA. This CDR3 is built from 17 residues. Libraries were prepared by immunoSEQ multiplex PCR; TCRdb keeps only in-frame clonotypes and omits some of them. The profile shows about 110,000 clones, more than 75% of them singletons. This chain joins TRBV7-2 and TRBJ2-1, with 11 bases lining up with TRBD2. This clonotype was sampled from a young woman in good health and CMV-seropositive. Sequenced material: PBMCs. The CDR3 loop reads CASSPRLAGSSYNEQFF. The DNA of the CDR3 is TGTGCCAGCAGCCCTAGACTAGCGGGGTCCTCCTACAATGAGCAGTTCTTC.